The 15 T cell receptor beta chains in this list originate from one sample, sequenced in a study of cytomegalovirus exposure and HLA in healthy donors. Here immunoSEQ multiplex PCR was the method, and the copy in TCRdb shows in-frame clones only, minus some. The top ten hold around 2.4% of the sample, which has around 150,000 clones, about 86% seen once. The sample consisted of PBMCs. The origin of the receptors is a woman aged 18-29 years in good health and CMV-seronegative.

This clone was observed a handful of times. The chain links TRBV27 to TRBJ1-5; D is ambiguous. Trimming cost V 10 bases and J 3 bases, with 13 bases left between them. CDR3 length equals 13 residues. Germline V gene sequence: CDR1 MNHEY, CDR2 SMNVEV (reference sequence). The CDR3 DNA reads TGTGCCACCGCCATGCGGAACAATCAGCCCCAGCATTTT. It specifies CATAMRNNQPQHF.

This clone appeared a few times. This chain links TRBV5-6 with TRBJ1-2; TRBD1 agrees at 8 bases. Germline loops: CDR1 SGHDT, CDR2 YYEEEE. There are 16 residues in the CDR3. Losses at the gene ends were 4 bases for V and 8 bases for J; bases not matched to a gene: 16. This CDR3 reads CASSPRESTGVTGYTF. CDR3 nucleotide sequence: TGTGCCAGCAGCCCGAGGGAATCGACAGGGGTCACGGGCTACACCTTC.

This clone showed up just a few times. The chain's CDR3 is CASSLAPPLAGVTDTQYF. As DNA, the CDR3 is TGTGCCAGCAGTTTAGCCCCCCCTCTAGCGGGGGTCACAGATACGCAGTATTTT. This chain connects TRBV27 to TRBJ2-3; TRBD2 matches at 10 bases. Germline loops: CDR1 MNHEY, CDR2 SMNVEV (reference sequence). This CDR3 is 18 amino acids long. With 2 bases clipped from V and 2 bases from J, the junction kept 10 bases outside the gene matches.

This chain joins TRBV7-9 and TRBJ2-3, with D uncertain. With 1 base removed from V and 3 bases from J, the gap between germline ends came to 8 bases. CDR3 length: 14 residues. Per germline, CDR1 SEHNR and CDR2 FQNEAQ (reference sequence). The chain's CDR3 is CASSLGIETDTQYF. The CDR3 nucleotides are TGTGCCAGCAGCTTAGGTATAGAGACAGATACGCAGTATTTT.

This chain uses TRBV5-6 with TRBJ2-5; D not certain. The V gene lost 0 bases and the J gene lost 2 bases, with 8 bases spanning the gap. From germline, CDR1 is SGHDT and CDR2 YYEEEE. This CDR3 is 14 amino acids long. The DNA for the CDR3 is TGTGCCAGCAGCTTGGGCGGTGAGCAAGAGACCCAGTACTTC. It encodes CASSLGGEQETQYF.

The rearrangement links TRBV6-1 to TRBJ1-2, with a possible D match to TRBD1 (5 bases). There are 14 residues in the CDR3. Germline loops: CDR1 MNHNS, CDR2 SASEGT. V lost 10 bases, J lost 8 bases, and 23 bases lay in between. CDR3 residues: CATLPGLRIEGYTF. The CDR3 nucleotides are TGTGCCACACTTCCGGGACTCCGCATCGAGGGCTACACCTTC.

This clone has only one observation. This chain uses TRBV6-1 with TRBJ2-7; 7 nucleotides align to TRBD1. Germline V gene data show CDR1 as MNHNS and CDR2 as SASEGT. V dropped 2 bases and J dropped 3; count of bases not matched to a gene: 4. The CDR3 runs 14 residues. CDR3: CASSEYGTDYEQYF. DNA of the CDR3: TGTGCCAGCAGTGAATATGGGACAGACTACGAGCAGTACTTC.

The chain recombines TRBV2 with TRBJ1-5, with TRBD1 matching over 10 bases. Trimming at V came to 6 bases and at J to 3 bases, leaving 8 bases not matched to a gene. Per germline, CDR1 SNHLY and CDR2 FYNNEI. This CDR3 comprises 16 residues. The CDR3 here is CASRDRGAPNNQPQHF. The CDR3 DNA sequence: TGTGCCAGCAGGGACAGGGGGGCCCCGAACAATCAGCCCCAGCATTTT.

This chain links TRBV5-1 with TRBJ2-5; no clear D. The V end lost 0 bases, the J end lost 1 base, and 7 bases lay between the germline ends. CDR1 SGHRS and CDR2 YFSETQ come from the germline V gene. This CDR3 comprises 14 residues. This chain's CDR3 is CASSLAITQETQYF. CDR3 DNA sequence: TGCGCCAGCAGCTTGGCTATCACCCAAGAGACCCAGTACTTC. The full variable domain, in which reference TRBV5-1 and TRBJ2-5 provide the parts outside the CDR3, is KAGVTQTPRYLIKTRGQQVTLSCSPISGHRSVSWYQQTPGQGLQFLFEYFSETQRNKGNFPGRFSGRQFSNSRSEMNVSTLELGDSALYLCASSLAITQETQYFGPGTRLLVL.

The CDR3: CASSLTQGQGYTF. The CDR3 DNA reads TGTGCCAGCAGCCTAACTCAGGGGCAAGGCTACACCTTC. J is TRBJ1-2 and V is TRBV5-4, with D tentatively TRBD1 (6 bases). Germline CDR1 is SGHNT and CDR2 is YYREEE (reference sequence). V dropped 4 bases and J dropped 8 bases, with 15 bases sitting between them. The CDR3 length is 13 residues.

V gene TRBV9 combines with J gene TRBJ1-4; a possible D gene is TRBD1 (6 bases). The CDR3 covers 15 residues. With 4 bases removed from V and 7 bases from J, the gap between germline ends came to 17 bases. Germline CDR1 reads SGDLS; CDR2 reads YYNGEE. CDR3: CASSSTGRGGEKLFF. The DNA of the CDR3 is TGTGCCAGCAGCTCAACAGGGCGAGGTGGTGAAAAACTGTTTTTT.

The chain couples TRBV10-1 to TRBJ1-5; 7 positions match TRBD1. J lost 7 bases, V lost 0 bases, and 3 bases had no gene match. The CDR3 contains 14 residues. From germline, CDR1 is WNHNN and CDR2 SYGVQD (reference sequence). The CDR3 sequence is CASSESTGRQPQHF. The CDR3 DNA follows: TGCGCCAGCAGTGAGTCGACAGGGCGCCAGCCCCAGCATTTT.

This sequence joins TRBV2 and TRBJ1-5; possible D gene TRBD1, 6 bases. Trimming took off 1 base at V and 5 bases at J, with 12 bases between the two ends. The CDR3 runs to 15 residues. Germline V CDR1 and CDR2: SNHLY, FYNNEI. CDR3 DNA: TGTGCCAGCAGTGAAGGACAGGTGTTCGATCAGCCCCAGCATTTT. It specifies CASSEGQVFDQPQHF.

The genes are TRBV19 and TRBJ1-5, with TRBD1 as a possible D gene (6 bases). The CDR3 totals 14 residues. V was clipped by 3 bases and J by 6 bases, with 12 bases between them. In germline, CDR1 is LNHDA, CDR2 SQIVND (reference sequence). In DNA form, the CDR3 reads TGTGCCAGTAGTATCAGGGGCAGGGGTCAGCCCCAGCATTTT. Translated, it gives CASSIRGRGQPQHF.

The chain has TRBV19 and TRBJ2-2, with D perhaps TRBD2 (6 bases). The CDR3 contains 17 residues. Germline V gene data show CDR1 as LNHDA and CDR2 as SQIVND (reference sequence). V was clipped by 5 bases and J by 2 bases, with 18 bases between them. The CDR3 DNA is TGTGCCAGTAGTCTTCGGGGAGGCGGAATCAACACCGGGGAGCTGTTTTTT. Translating it yields CASSLRGGGINTGELFF.